The source of this T cell receptor beta chain is a study of T cells after yellow fever vaccination (dated by TCRdb to between 2017 and 2020). Context from the whole study: The SMART-Seq v4 Ultra Low Input RNA kit was used to prepare libraries from fractions with low cell numbers. Bulk PBMC replicates and cell subsets were isolated from blood drawn at multiple timepoints before and after both primary and secondary immunization. To track T-cell clones before and after primary and booster YFV17D yellow fever vaccination, bulk TCR alpha and beta repertoires were sequenced longitudinally. Two healthy male donors, one aged 18 to 30 and one aged 30 to 39 years, were included in the cohort. Findings and caveats that apply to the study as a whole: A small fraction of clonotypes showed up in both the CD4 and CD8 compartments, probably as a result of convergent recombination. After the booster, most clones that had expanded after primary vaccination were detected again (about 97% of CD4 and roughly 86% of CD8), suggesting broad maintenance of memory. Compared with the primary T-cell response, the secondary T-cell response was weaker but faster, peaking on day 5 rather than day 15. The study included only a couple of donors, which limits how far the findings can be generalized. Because abundant contaminating clonotypes from the bulk population could be contained in FACS-sorted repertoires, computational filtering was required.

At least ten counts were recorded for this clonotype. It lacks a known antigen. It has no much larger one-base neighbor in the sample; base qualities were not kept. TCR cDNA was synthesized by 5'RACE template switching, through which a universal primer site and unique molecular identifiers were introduced. Priming of cDNA synthesis was performed from both the TCR alpha and TCR beta constant segments. Two PCR steps were used to amplify libraries, with sample barcodes and sequencing adapters being added in the second step. Sequencing of the libraries was done on either Illumina HiSeq 2500 (2x100 bp) or NovaSeq (2x150 bp). The paper's data handling went like this. Demultiplexing of reads and collapsing into UMI consensus sequences were performed with MIGEC, and V(D)J alignment was carried out with MiXCR. Using edgeR on replicate PBMC samples, clonotypes were called vaccine-responding if FDR was below 0.01 and the log2 fold change was above 5 up to day 15. Bulk clonotypes were assigned CD4 or CD8 identity according to which sequenced CD4 or CD8 repertoire held them at higher abundance. The public reads were reprocessed in TCRdb via fastp at Q25 and MiXCR, keeping in-frame beta chains. Rows with a matching CDR3 protein are joined into one entry that keeps the most common DNA and genes. These V and J calls derive from TCRdb rather than the authors' analysis. In this sample the table shows some 160,000 distinct CDR3 sequences, 6% to 7.5% of which occur a single time. The ten largest account for 2.5% of the sample.

Taken with the paper, the label for treatment or condition translates to: live attenuated yellow fever vaccine strain. PBMCs were isolated from peripheral blood using a standard Ficoll-Paque protocol. Dynabeads CD4 and CD8 positive selection kits were used to isolate CD4 and CD8 T-cell fractions. TriZol was used to extract RNA from bulk PBMCs, CD4 and CD8 fractions, and dextramer-positive and dextramer-negative fractions. CDR1 and CDR2, looked up from the germline V gene, are SGDLS and YYNGEE. V gives up 0 bases and J gives up 7 bases, and the segment between their germline ends measures 14 bases. The CDR3 spans 15 residues, from the cysteine through the phenylalanine. Here the CDR3 DNA is all that survives: 45 bases in frame from base 1.

The source is a man younger than 35 who received the YFV17D yellow fever vaccine. The chain couples TRBV9 to TRBJ2-1; TRBD2 might be the D gene, on 7 matching bases. Specimen: CD4+ T cells sorted from PBMCs, collected 5 to 6 days after the first yellow fever vaccination. CDR3 sequence: CASSVVGGGRNEQFF. The sequence in DNA is TGTGCCAGCAGCGTAGTAGGGGGGGGGCGGAATGAGCAGTTCTTC.